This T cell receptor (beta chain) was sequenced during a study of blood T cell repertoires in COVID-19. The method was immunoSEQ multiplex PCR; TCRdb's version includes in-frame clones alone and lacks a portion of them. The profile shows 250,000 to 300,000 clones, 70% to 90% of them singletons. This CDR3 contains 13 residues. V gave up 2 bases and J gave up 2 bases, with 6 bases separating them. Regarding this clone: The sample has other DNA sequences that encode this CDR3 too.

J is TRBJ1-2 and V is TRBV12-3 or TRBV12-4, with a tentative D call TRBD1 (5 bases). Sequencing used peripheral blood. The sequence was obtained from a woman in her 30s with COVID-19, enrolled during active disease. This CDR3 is CASSLTGNYGYTF. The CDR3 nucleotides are TGTGCCAGCAGTTTAACAGGCAACTATGGCTACACCTTC.